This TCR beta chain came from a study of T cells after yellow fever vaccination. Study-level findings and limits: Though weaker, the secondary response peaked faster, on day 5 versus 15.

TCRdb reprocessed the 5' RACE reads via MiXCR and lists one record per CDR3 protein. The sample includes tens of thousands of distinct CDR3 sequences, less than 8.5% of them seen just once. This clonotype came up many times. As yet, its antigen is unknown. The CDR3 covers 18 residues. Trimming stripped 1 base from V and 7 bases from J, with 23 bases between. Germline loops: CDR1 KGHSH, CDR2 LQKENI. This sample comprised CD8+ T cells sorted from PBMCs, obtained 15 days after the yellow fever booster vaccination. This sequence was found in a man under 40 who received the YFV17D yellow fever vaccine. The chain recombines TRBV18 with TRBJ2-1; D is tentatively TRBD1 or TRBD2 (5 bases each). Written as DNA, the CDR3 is TGTGCCAGCTCACCACGGGCACAGGAGGAGCTTGAACCGAATGAGCAGTTCTTC. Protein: CASSPRAQEELEPNEQFF.